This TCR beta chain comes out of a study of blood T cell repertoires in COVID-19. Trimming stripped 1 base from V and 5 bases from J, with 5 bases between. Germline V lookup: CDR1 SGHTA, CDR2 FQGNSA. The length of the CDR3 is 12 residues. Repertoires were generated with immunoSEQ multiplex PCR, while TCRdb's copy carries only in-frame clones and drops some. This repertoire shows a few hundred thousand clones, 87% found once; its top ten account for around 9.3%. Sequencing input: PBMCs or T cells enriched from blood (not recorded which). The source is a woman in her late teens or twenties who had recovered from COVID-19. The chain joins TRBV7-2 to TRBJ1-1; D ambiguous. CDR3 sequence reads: CASSLEHTEAFF. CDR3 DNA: TGTGCCAGCAGCTTAGAACATACTGAAGCTTTCTTT.